Listed below are T cell receptor beta chains from one sample, sequenced in a study of OX40 agonist ivuxolimab in advanced cancers. TCRdb keeps only in-frame clones here, not all; method: immunoSEQ multiplex PCR. The data contain 60,000 to 90,000 clones, about 80% of them singletons. Sequencing used CD4+ or CD8+ T cells sorted from blood, obtained in a trial of the OX40 agonist ivuxolimab. Source of these receptors: an adult with an advanced solid tumor such as melanoma, head and neck, liver or kidney cancer. Each CDR3 is given with its conserved first and last residue. Each record gives: D gene, clone size, J gene, V gene, CDR3 DNA, CDR3 protein. A D gene is named only where the DNA matches it firmly. The size field is filled for only some rows; it gives once, few, many or a size class.

.,.,TRBJ1-4,TRBV9,TGTGCCAGCAGCGAGGGAGGGAGCGTTGATGAAAAACTGTTTTTT,CASSEGGSVDEKLFF
.,.,TRBJ1-2,TRBV7-8,TGTGCCAGCAGCTTAGAACAGGCAGGAACTTATGGCTACACCTTC,CASSLEQAGTYGYTF
.,few,TRBJ2-7,TRBV25-1,TGTGCCAGCATGGCAGCCTCCTACGAGCAGTACTTC,CASMAASYEQYF
.,.,TRBJ2-1,TRBV11-2,TGTGCCAGCAGCTTAGTTCTGATGAGAGGGGAGCAGTTCTTC,CASSLVLMRGEQFF
.,.,TRBJ2-7,TRBV28,TGTGCCAGCAGTTTACGTTCTTTCGGCAGGGGGGGACACGAGCAGTACTTC,CASSLRSFGRGGHEQYF
TRBD1,.,TRBJ1-2,TRBV5-6,TGTGCCAGCGTCCCGCGGACAGGCAACTATGGCTACACCTTC,CASVPRTGNYGYTF
.,.,TRBJ1-1,TRBV6-4,TGTGCCAGCAGTTACATGGTGAACACTGAAGCTTTCTTT,CASSYMVNTEAFF
.,.,TRBJ1-4,TRBV2,TGTGCCAGCAGGGGACATGGGGCTGAAAAACTGTTTTTT,CASRGHGAEKLFF
TRBD2,.,TRBJ2-3,TRBV27,TGTGCCAGCAGTTTATCTAGCGGGGGGTTCACAGATACGCAGTATTTT,CASSLSSGGFTDTQYF
.,.,TRBJ1-5,TRBV18,TGTGCCAGCTCACAAACCGGACAATTATTCAATCAGCCCCAGCATTTT,CASSQTGQLFNQPQHF
.,.,TRBJ1-1,TRBV9,TGTGCCAGCTCCGACAAGGGCGGATTTAACACTGAAGCTTTCTTT,CASSDKGGFNTEAFF
.,.,TRBJ1-1,TRBV10-1,TGCGCCAGCAGTGAACGGGCAAACACTGAAGCTTTCTTT,CASSERANTEAFF
.,.,TRBJ2-2,TRBV5-1,TGCGCCAGCTCGGACAGACAAACCGGGGAGCTGTTTTTT,CASSDRQTGELFF
.,.,TRBJ2-2,TRBV5-1,TGCGCCAGCAGCCCAGCGTCATCGAACACCGGGGAGCTGTTTTTT,CASSPASSNTGELFF
.,once,TRBJ2-3,TRBV5-1,TGCGCCAGCAGCGGGGGCAGCCCCACAGATACGCAGTATTTT,CASSGGSPTDTQYF
TRBD2,.,TRBJ2-5,TRBV27,TGTGCCAGCAGTACTTCCGGGACTAGCGGGAGAAAGACCCAGTACTTC,CASSTSGTSGRKTQYF
TRBD1,few,TRBJ1-1,TRBV28,TGTGCCAGCAGAATACAGGGGCGGGACACTGAAGCTTTCTTT,CASRIQGRDTEAFF
.,.,TRBJ1-3,TRBV15,TGTGCCACCAGAGTAGGATCCTCTGGAAACACCATATATTTT,CATRVGSSGNTIYF
TRBD1,.,TRBJ1-5,TRBV27,TGTGCCAGCAGTCCTGTCCTCTTCCGGACAGGGATGCAGCCCCAGCATTTT,CASSPVLFRTGMQPQHF
.,.,TRBJ1-2,TRBV28,TGTGCCAGCAGTGTGGGACTTAACTATGGCTACACCTTC,CASSVGLNYGYTF
.,.,TRBJ2-1,TRBV30,TGTGCCTGGAGTGTAGCGTGGGAGCAGTTCTTC,CAWSVAWEQFF
TRBD2,.,TRBJ2-7,TRBV28,TGTGCCAGCACCTCGACTAGCGGGAGGGACTACTCCTACGAGCAGTACTTC,CASTSTSGRDYSYEQYF
.,once,TRBJ1-2,TRBV29-1,TGCAGCGTCTCGACGGGACTGTATGGCTACACCTTC,CSVSTGLYGYTF
TRBD1,.,TRBJ2-7,TRBV30,TGTGCCTGGAGACCTAGGACAGGGATAGAGCAGTACTTC,CAWRPRTGIEQYF
TRBD1,few,TRBJ1-2,TRBV14,TGTGCCAGCAGCCAAGGGGGGACAGATAATGGCTACACCTTC,CASSQGGTDNGYTF
TRBD1,.,TRBJ2-7,TRBV7-2,TGTGCCAGCACTCTGACAGGGAACGAGCAGTACTTC,CASTLTGNEQYF
.,.,TRBJ1-5,TRBV6-6,TGTGCCAGCAGCCCCGGACAGACCAATCAGCCCCAGCATTTT,CASSPGQTNQPQHF
.,.,TRBJ2-3,TRBV10-3,TGTGCCATCAGTGAGTCTTCCAGGAGCACAGATACGCAGTATTTT,CAISESSRSTDTQYF
.,.,TRBJ1-1,TRBV6-4,TGTGCCAGCAGTGACTCGTGGGGCAGTGAAGCTTTCTTT,CASSDSWGSEAFF
TRBD2,.,TRBJ2-1,TRBV2,TGTGCCAGCAGCGAAGGGACTAGCGGATACAATGAGCAGTTCTTC,CASSEGTSGYNEQFF
.,once,TRBJ1-1,TRBV27,TGTGCCAGCAGTTCCCCGTTGGGGGCCTCTGAAGCTTTCTTT,CASSSPLGASEAFF
TRBD2,.,TRBJ2-7,TRBV11-2,TGTGCCAGCAGCTTAGACGGAGCGGGAGGTTTCTACGAGCAGTACTTC,CASSLDGAGGFYEQYF
.,.,TRBJ1-1,TRBV5-1,TGCGCCAGCAGCTTGGGGTGGGGGACTGAAGCTTTCTTT,CASSLGWGTEAFF
TRBD2,.,TRBJ2-3,TRBV5-1,TGCGCCAGCAGCTTAAGCGGGGGTAGTGATCCGCAGTATTTT,CASSLSGGSDPQYF
.,few,TRBJ1-4,TRBV6-5,TGTGCCAGCAGTAAATACAGCGGGGGATTGGAAAAACTGTTTTTT,CASSKYSGGLEKLFF
.,.,TRBJ1-2,TRBV15,TGTGCCACCAGCAGAGATCTGGGACCCTATGGCTACACCTTC,CATSRDLGPYGYTF
TRBD2,few,TRBJ2-3,TRBV4-1,TGCGCCAGCAGCCAAACACTAGCGGTCACAGATACGCAGTATTTT,CASSQTLAVTDTQYF
TRBD2,.,TRBJ2-1,TRBV15,TGTGCCACCAGGTCCCCGGGGACTAGCGGGATCGTTGAGCAGTTCTTC,CATRSPGTSGIVEQFF
TRBD2,.,TRBJ2-7,TRBV29-1,TGCAGCGTCCGCTCCCTGGCAGGGACTAACGAGCAGTACTTC,CSVRSLAGTNEQYF
TRBD2,.,TRBJ2-3,TRBV18,TGTGCCAGCTCACCACTCGTTGGACTAGCGGGGCACAATACGCAGTATTTT,CASSPLVGLAGHNTQYF
.,.,TRBJ1-2,TRBV6-1,TGTGCCAGCAGCCTGAAGCCTCGGGATCACTATGGCTACACCTTC,CASSLKPRDHYGYTF
TRBD1,few,TRBJ1-1,TRBV25-1,TGTGCCAGCAGTGTTACAGGGGGCGCAGCTTTCTTT,CASSVTGGAAFF